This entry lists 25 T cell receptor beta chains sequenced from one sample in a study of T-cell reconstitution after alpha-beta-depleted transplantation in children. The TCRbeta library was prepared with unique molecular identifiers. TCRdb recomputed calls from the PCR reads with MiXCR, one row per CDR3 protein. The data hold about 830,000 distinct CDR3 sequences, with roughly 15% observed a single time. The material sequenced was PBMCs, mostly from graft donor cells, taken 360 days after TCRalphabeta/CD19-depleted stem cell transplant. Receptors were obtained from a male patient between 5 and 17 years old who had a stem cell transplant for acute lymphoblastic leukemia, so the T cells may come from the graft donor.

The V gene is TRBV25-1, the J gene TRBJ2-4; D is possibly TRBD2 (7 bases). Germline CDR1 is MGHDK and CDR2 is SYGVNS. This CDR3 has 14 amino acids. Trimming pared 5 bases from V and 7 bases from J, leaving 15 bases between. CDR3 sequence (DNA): TGTGCCAGCAGTATGGGGGGGCGGGCTAACATTCAGTACTTC. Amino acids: CASSMGGRANIQYF.

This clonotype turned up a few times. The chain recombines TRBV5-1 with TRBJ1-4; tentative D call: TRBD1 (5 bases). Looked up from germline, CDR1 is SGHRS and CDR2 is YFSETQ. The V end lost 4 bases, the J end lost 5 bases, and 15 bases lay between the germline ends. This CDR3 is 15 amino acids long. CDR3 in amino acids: CASSRRGRTNEKLFF. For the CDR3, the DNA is TGCGCCAGCAGCCGCCGGGGCAGAACAAATGAAAAACTGTTTTTT.

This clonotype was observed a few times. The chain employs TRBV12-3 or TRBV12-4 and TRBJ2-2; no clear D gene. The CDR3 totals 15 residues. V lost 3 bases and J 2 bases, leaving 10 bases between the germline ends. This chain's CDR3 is CASSFVLVNTGELFF. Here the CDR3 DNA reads TGTGCCAGCAGTTTTGTTTTAGTCAACACCGGGGAGCTGTTTTTT.

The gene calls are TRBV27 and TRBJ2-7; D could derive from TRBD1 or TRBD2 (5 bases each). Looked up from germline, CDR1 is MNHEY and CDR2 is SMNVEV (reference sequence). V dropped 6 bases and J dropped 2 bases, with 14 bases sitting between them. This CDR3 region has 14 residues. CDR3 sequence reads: CASRSLGAPYEQYF. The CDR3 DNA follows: TGTGCCAGCAGATCTCTCGGGGCCCCCTACGAGCAGTACTTC.

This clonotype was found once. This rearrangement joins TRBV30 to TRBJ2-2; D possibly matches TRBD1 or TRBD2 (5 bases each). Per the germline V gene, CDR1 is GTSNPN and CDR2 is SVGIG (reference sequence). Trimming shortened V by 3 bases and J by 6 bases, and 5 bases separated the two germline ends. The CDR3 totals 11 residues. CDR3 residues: CAWRGAGELFF. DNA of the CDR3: TGTGCCTGGAGGGGGGCCGGGGAGCTGTTTTTT. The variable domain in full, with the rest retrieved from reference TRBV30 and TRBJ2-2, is SQTIHQWPATLVQPVGSPLSLECTVEGTSNPNLYWYRQAAGRGLQLLFYSVGIGQISSEVPQNLSASRPQDRQFILSSKKLLLSDSGFYLCAWRGAGELFFGEGSRLTVL.

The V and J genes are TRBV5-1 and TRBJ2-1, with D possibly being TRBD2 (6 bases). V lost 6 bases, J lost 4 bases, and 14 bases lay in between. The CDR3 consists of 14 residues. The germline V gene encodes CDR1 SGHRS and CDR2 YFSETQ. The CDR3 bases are TGCGCCAGCAAAAGCGGGTTATGGTACAATGAGCAGTTCTTC. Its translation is CASKSGLWYNEQFF.

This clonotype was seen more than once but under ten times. In DNA, the CDR3 is TGCAGCGTTGAACAGCGGGTTCAGTACTTC. Protein sequence: CSVEQRVQYF. The gene calls are TRBV29-1 and TRBJ2-5; D is perhaps TRBD2 (6 bases). The CDR3 contains 10 residues. V was pared by 2 bases and J by 11 bases, with 9 bases between. The V gene's germline CDR1 is SQVTM and CDR2 ANQGSEA.

CDR3 sequence (DNA): TGTGCCAGCAGTTACTCTCGGCCCGTCGTCGGATTCTTGTCGGTGGAAAACATTCAGTACTTC. Protein sequence: CASSYSRPVVGFLSVENIQYF. The chain employs TRBV6-2 or TRBV6-3 and TRBJ2-4; D is unclear. Trimming removed 0 bases from V and 5 bases from J, with 29 bases in between. The CDR3 extends over 21 amino acids. The V gene's germline CDR1 is MNHEY and CDR2 SVGEGT.

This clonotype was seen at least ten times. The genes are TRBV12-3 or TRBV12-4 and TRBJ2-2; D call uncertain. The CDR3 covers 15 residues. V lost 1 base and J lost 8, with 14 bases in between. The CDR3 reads CASSLVLSVAGELFF. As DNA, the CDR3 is TGTGCCAGCAGTTTAGTTCTCTCCGTAGCTGGGGAGCTGTTTTTT.

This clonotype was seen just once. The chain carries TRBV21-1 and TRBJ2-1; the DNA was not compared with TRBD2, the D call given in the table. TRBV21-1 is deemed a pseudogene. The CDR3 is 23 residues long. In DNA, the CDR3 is TGTGCCAGCAGCAAAAGGGATGTCGGGACTAGCGGCCGCCTTTTTCCCTCCTACAATGAGCAGTTCTTC. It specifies CASSKRDVGTSGRLFPSYNEQFF.

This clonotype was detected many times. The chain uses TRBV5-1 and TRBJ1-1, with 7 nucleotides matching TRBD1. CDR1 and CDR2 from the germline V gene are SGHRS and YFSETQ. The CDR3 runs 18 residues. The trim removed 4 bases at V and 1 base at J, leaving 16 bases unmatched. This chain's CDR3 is CASSPLANRGRPNTEAFF. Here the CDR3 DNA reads TGCGCCAGCAGCCCCCTAGCGAACAGGGGACGGCCGAACACTGAAGCTTTCTTT.

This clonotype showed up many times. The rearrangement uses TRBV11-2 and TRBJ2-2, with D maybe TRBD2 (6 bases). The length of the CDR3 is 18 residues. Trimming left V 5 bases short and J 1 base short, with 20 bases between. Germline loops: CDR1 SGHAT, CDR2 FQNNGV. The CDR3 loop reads CASSPTGTWRLNTGELFF. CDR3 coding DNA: TGTGCCAGCAGCCCCACCGGGACTTGGAGATTGAACACCGGGGAGCTGTTTTTT.

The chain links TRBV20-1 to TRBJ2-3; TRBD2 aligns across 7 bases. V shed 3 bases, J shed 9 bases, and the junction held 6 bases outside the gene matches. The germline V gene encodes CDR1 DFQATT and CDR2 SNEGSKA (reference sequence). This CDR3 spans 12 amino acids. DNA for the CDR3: TGCAGTGCTAGGAAGGGAGGGCCCACGCAGTATTTT. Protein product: CSARKGGPTQYF.

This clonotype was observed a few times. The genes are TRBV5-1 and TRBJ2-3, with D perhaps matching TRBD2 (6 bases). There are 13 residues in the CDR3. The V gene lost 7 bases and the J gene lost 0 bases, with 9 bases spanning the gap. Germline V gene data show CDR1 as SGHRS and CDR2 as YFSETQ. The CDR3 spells CASGDWSTDTQYF. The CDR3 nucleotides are TGCGCCAGCGGGGACTGGAGCACAGATACGCAGTATTTT. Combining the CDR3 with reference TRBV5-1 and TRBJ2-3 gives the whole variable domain KAGVTQTPRYLIKTRGQQVTLSCSPISGHRSVSWYQQTPGQGLQFLFEYFSETQRNKGNFPGRFSGRQFSNSRSEMNVSTLELGDSALYLCASGDWSTDTQYFGPGTRLTVL.

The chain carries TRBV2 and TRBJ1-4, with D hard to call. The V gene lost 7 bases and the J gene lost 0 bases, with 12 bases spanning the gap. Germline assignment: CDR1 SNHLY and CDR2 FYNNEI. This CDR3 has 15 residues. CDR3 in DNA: TGTGCCAGCAAAAATGGTTTTTCAACTAATGAAAAACTGTTTTTT. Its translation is CASKNGFSTNEKLFF.

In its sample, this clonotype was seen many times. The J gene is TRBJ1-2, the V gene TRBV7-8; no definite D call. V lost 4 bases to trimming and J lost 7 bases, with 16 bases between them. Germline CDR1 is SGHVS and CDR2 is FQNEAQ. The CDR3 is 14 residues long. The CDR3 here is CASSSYGDTRGYTF. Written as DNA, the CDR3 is TGTGCCAGCAGCTCATACGGGGATACACGTGGCTACACCTTC.

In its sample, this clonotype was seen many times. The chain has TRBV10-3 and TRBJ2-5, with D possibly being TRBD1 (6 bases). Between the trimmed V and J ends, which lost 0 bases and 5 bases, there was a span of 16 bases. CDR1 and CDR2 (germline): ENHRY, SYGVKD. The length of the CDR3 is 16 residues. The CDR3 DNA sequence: TGTGCCATCAGTGAGTCGCTCCCAGGGGATTCGGAGACCCAGTACTTC. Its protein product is CAISESLPGDSETQYF.

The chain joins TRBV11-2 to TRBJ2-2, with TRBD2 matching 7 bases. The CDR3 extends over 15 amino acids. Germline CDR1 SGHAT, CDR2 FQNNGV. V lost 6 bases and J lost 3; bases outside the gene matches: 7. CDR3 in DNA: TGTGCCAGCAGTCAGAGGACTAGAGACACCGGGGAGCTGTTTTTT. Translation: CASSQRTRDTGELFF.

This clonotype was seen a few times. The CDR3 bases are TGTGCCAGCAGCGGCCCGGGACAGGGAAAGGCCTACGAGCAGTACTTC. Encoded protein: CASSGPGQGKAYEQYF. This rearrangement joins TRBV13 to TRBJ2-7; 9 bases fit TRBD1. Per the germline V gene, CDR1 is PRHDT and CDR2 is FYEKMQ (reference sequence). J was trimmed by 2 bases and V by 5 bases; bases with no gene match: 10. The CDR3 has 16 amino acids.

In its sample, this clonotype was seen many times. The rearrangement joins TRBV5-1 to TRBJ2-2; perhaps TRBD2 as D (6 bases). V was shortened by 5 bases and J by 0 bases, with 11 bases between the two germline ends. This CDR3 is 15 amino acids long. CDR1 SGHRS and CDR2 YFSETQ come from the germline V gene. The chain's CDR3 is CASSYSGSNTGELFF. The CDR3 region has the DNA TGCGCCAGCAGTTACAGCGGGTCGAACACCGGGGAGCTGTTTTTT.

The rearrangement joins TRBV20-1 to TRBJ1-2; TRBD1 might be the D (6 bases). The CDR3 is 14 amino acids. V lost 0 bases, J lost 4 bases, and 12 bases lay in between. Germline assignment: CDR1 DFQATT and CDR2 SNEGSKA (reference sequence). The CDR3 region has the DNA TGCAGTGCTAGAGAGGGGGCGCTTAGCTATGGCTACACCTTC. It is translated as CSAREGALSYGYTF.

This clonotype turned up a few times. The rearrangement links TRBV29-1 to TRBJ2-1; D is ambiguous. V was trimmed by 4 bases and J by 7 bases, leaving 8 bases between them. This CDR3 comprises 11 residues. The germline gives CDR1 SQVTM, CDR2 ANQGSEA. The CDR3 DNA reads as TGCAGCGTTGGGTTAGTTAATGAGCAGTTCTTC. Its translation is CSVGLVNEQFF.

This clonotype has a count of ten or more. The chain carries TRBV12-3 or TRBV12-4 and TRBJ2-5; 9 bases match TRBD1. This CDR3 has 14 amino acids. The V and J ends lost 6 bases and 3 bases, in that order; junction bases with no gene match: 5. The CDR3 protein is CASSRWTGEETQYF. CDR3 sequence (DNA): TGTGCCAGCAGCCGATGGACAGGGGAAGAGACCCAGTACTTC.

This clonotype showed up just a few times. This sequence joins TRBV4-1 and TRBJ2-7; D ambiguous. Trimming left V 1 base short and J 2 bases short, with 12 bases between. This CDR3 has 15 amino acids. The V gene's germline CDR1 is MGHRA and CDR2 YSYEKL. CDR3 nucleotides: TGCGCCAGCAGCCAAGTCGTTTCCGCCACCTACGAGCAGTACTTC. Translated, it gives CASSQVVSATYEQYF.

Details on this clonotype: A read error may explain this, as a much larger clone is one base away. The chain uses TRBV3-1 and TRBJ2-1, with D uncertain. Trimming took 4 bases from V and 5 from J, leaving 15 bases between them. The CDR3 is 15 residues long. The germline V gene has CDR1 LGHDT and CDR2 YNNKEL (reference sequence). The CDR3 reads CASSPQISTHNEQFF. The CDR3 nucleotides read TGTGCCAGCAGCCCACAGATCTCGACACACAATGAGCAGTTCTTC.